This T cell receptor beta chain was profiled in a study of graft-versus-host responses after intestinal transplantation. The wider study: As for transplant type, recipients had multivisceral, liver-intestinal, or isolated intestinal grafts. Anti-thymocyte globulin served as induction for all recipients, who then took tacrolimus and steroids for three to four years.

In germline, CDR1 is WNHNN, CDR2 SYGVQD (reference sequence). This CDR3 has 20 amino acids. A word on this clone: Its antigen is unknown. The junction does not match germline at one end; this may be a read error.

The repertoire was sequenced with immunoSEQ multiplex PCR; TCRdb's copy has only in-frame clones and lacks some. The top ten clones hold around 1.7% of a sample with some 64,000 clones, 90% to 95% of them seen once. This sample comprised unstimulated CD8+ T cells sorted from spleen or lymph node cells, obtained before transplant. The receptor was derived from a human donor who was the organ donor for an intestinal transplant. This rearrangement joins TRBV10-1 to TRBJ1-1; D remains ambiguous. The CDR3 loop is CAINLKALRFAVGVNTEAFF. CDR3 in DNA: TGCGCCATCAACCTCAAAGCCCTCCGGTTCGCGGTAGGCGTGAATACTGAAGCTTTCTTT.